This is a list of T cell receptor beta chains from one sample in a study of graft-versus-host responses after intestinal transplantation. Here immunoSEQ multiplex PCR was the method, and the copy in TCRdb shows in-frame clones only, minus some. The table has tens of thousands of clones, about 85% seen once. This sample comprised ileum tissue, obtained approximately 200 days after intestinal transplant. The receptors were sampled from a human patient who received an intestinal transplant, so some T cells may come from the graft donor. Each CDR3 is given with its conserved first and last residue. Each record gives: V gene, D gene, J gene, clone size, CDR3 DNA, CDR3 protein. The D gene is left open where the match is weak. Where a row states a size, it is once, few, many or the class of an expanded clone; other rows omit it.

TRBV5-5	TRBD2	TRBJ2-3	.	TGTGCCAGCAGCTTGGGGCCTGCGGGGGGAGGAACAGATACGCAGTATTTT	CASSLGPAGGGTDTQYF
TRBV7-9	.	TRBJ2-7	.	TGTGCCAGCAGCTTACCCGGATCCTACGAGCAGTACTTC	CASSLPGSYEQYF
TRBV4-1	.	TRBJ2-7	.	TGCGCCAGCAGACTCGACAGGACGTCTTCCTACGAGCAGTACTTC	CASRLDRTSSYEQYF
TRBV4-2	.	TRBJ2-2	.	TGTGCCAGCAGCCAAGTGGGGTCCGGGGAGCTGTTTTTT	CASSQVGSGELFF
TRBV5-1	.	TRBJ2-5	few	TGCGCCAGCAGCTTGTCGGATACTGGGACCCAGTACTTC	CASSLSDTGTQYF
TRBV5-8	.	TRBJ2-1	.	TGTGCCAGCAGCTGGGCCGAGCCTTACAATGAGCAGTTCTTC	CASSWAEPYNEQFF
TRBV7-2	.	TRBJ1-6	.	TGTGCCAGCAGCCACGGGGGTAATTCACCCCTCCACTTT	CASSHGGNSPLHF
TRBV6-1	TRBD2	TRBJ2-3	.	TGTGCCAGCAGACACCCGGGACTAGAGCAGTATTTT	CASRHPGLEQYF
TRBV7-8	.	TRBJ1-1	.	TGTGCCAGCAGCCCATGGAGGGGGTCGGCTTTCTTT	CASSPWRGSAFF
TRBV27	.	TRBJ1-6	.	TGTGCCAGCAGTTTATCATTGACTATAGATTCACCCCTCCACTTT	CASSLSLTIDSPLHF
TRBV5-1	.	TRBJ2-7	.	TGCGCCAGCACCCAGCCGGGGTCCTACGAGCAGTACTTC	CASTQPGSYEQYF
TRBV6-8	TRBD2	TRBJ2-1	.	TGTGCCAGCAGGGACGGGACTAGCGGGGGAAATGAGCAGTTCTTC	CASRDGTSGGNEQFF
TRBV5-1	.	TRBJ2-3	.	TGCGCCAGCAGCTTGGATGTAGATACGCAGTATTTT	CASSLDVDTQYF
TRBV12-1	.	TRBJ2-1	.	TGTGCCAGCAGCCCGGGACAGGGGCGGAATGAGCAGTTCTTC	CASSPGQGRNEQFF
TRBV7-3	.	TRBJ2-3	.	TGTGCCAGCAGCTTAGCCCGCACAGATACGCAGTATTTT	CASSLARTDTQYF
TRBV28	.	TRBJ2-3	.	TGTGCCAGCAGTTCCCCTGCGGAAACAGATACGCAGTATTTT	CASSSPAETDTQYF
TRBV7-9	.	TRBJ2-3	.	TGTGCCAGCAGCTTCCTCTCGGGGATTCTTGATACGCAGTATTTT	CASSFLSGILDTQYF
TRBV11-1	TRBD1	TRBJ1-1	.	TGTGCCAGCAGCATATTGGACAGGGCCGGCACTGAAGCTTTCTTT	CASSILDRAGTEAFF
TRBV11-2	TRBD2	TRBJ2-1	.	TGTGCCAGCAGCCCCTGGACTAGCGGGTCTGGCAATGAGCAGTTCTTC	CASSPWTSGSGNEQFF
TRBV11-1	.	TRBJ1-1	few	TGTGCCAGCAGCTTGGGACGGACGGACACTGAAGCTTTCTTT	CASSLGRTDTEAFF
TRBV23-1	TRBD1	TRBJ1-2	.	TGCGCCAGCAGTCACCCGACAGGGGACGACTATGGCTACACCTTC	CASSHPTGDDYGYTF
TRBV9	TRBD1	TRBJ1-4	.	TGTGCCAGCAGCGTGACCACAGGGGGCCGGGCTGAAAAACTGTTTTTT	CASSVTTGGRAEKLFF
TRBV2	.	TRBJ1-1	.	TGTGCCAGCAGTGAGAGACCAGGGAACACTGAAGCTTTCTTT	CASSERPGNTEAFF
TRBV5-6	.	TRBJ2-2	.	TGTGCCAGCAGCCCACGAAAAATTGACAGGACCGGGGAGCTGTTTTTT	CASSPRKIDRTGELFF
TRBV6-4	.	TRBJ2-2	once	TGTGCCAGCAGTGACCGGGACGGCTCCGGGGAGCTGTTTTTT	CASSDRDGSGELFF
TRBV4-2	TRBD2	TRBJ2-1	.	TGTGCCAGCAGCCCAGAGGGAGCTAGCGGGATAATCGATGAGCAGTTCTTC	CASSPEGASGIIDEQFF
TRBV19	TRBD2	TRBJ2-7	once	TGTGCCAGTAGTACCGATAGCGGGAGGGCCAGCGAGCAGTACTTC	CASSTDSGRASEQYF
TRBV30	TRBD1	TRBJ2-7	.	TGTGCCTGTAGGACAGGGTCGGGCGAGCAGTACTTC	CACRTGSGEQYF
TRBV11-2	.	TRBJ2-7	.	TGTGCCAGCAGCTTAGATCCGAGCGTATACTACGAGCAGTACTTC	CASSLDPSVYYEQYF
TRBV2	.	TRBJ2-3	.	TGTGCCAGCAGGGCTAAATTGAAAGATACGCAGTATTTT	CASRAKLKDTQYF
TRBV19	TRBD1	TRBJ1-1	.	TGTGCCAGTAGTATTGCTGCCGGGACAGTGAACACTGAAGCTTTCTTT	CASSIAAGTVNTEAFF
TRBV19	.	TRBJ1-6	once	TGTGCCAGTAGTCGGGGCCGACAGAGGACCCAAAATTCACCCCTCCACTTT	CASSRGRQRTQNSPLHF
TRBV18	TRBD1	TRBJ1-1	.	TGTGCCAGCTCACAGGGGACAGGGGCTCAAGCTTTCTTT	CASSQGTGAQAFF
TRBV6-5	.	TRBJ1-2	.	TGTGCCAGCAGTTACTCGGAGGGGTATGGCTACACCTTC	CASSYSEGYGYTF
TRBV6-6	.	TRBJ1-2	.	TGTGCCAGCAGTTACGACCGGTCCTCCCCCTATGGCTACACCTTC	CASSYDRSSPYGYTF
TRBV19	.	TRBJ1-1	.	TGTGCCAGTAGTATGTGGGCCGTGAACACTGAAGCTTTCTTT	CASSMWAVNTEAFF
TRBV2	TRBD2	TRBJ2-1	.	TGTGCCAGCAGTGAGGGACTAGCGGGGGGGTTCAGCTCCTACAATGAGCAGTTCTTC	CASSEGLAGGFSSYNEQFF
TRBV5-1	.	TRBJ2-7	.	TGCGCCAGCAGCGGGGACGGGTTCTACGAGCAGTACTTC	CASSGDGFYEQYF
TRBV7-9	TRBD2	TRBJ2-1	.	TGTGCCAGCAGCTCAGCGGGAAGAATAAGTGAGCAGTTCTTC	CASSSAGRISEQFF
TRBV5-1	.	TRBJ2-5	.	TGCGCCAGCAGCTTGTTTGACAGTCAAGAGACCCAGTACTTC	CASSLFDSQETQYF
TRBV14	.	TRBJ1-4	.	TGTGCCAGCAGCCAATTGAACAATGTAAGAGAAAAACTGTTTTTT	CASSQLNNVREKLFF
TRBV6-6	TRBD1	TRBJ2-7	.	TGTGCCAGCAGTTACCTGGGGACAGGGAGCTCCTACGAGCAGTACTTC	CASSYLGTGSSYEQYF
TRBV13	TRBD2	TRBJ2-2	.	TGTGCCAGCAGCTCAACCTCGGGACTAGCGACGAACACCGGGGAGCTGTTTTTT	CASSSTSGLATNTGELFF
TRBV27	.	TRBJ1-2	.	TGTGCCAGCAGTCGCCTCAATAAACAGGGCTATGGCTACACCTTC	CASSRLNKQGYGYTF
TRBV9	TRBD2	TRBJ2-1	.	TGTGCCAGCAGCGTCGGACTAGCGGGGGGAGAGCAGTTCTTC	CASSVGLAGGEQFF
TRBV29-1	.	TRBJ1-6	.	TGCAGCGTTGAAGATCTTACCTTTTGTCATTCACCCCTCCACTTT	CSVEDLTFCHSPLHF
TRBV7-9	.	TRBJ2-7	.	TGTGCCAGCAGGTCCCCCGCGGACTACGAGCAGTACTTC	CASRSPADYEQYF
TRBV2	.	TRBJ2-7	.	TGTGCCAGCAGGGACCCGCAGGCCCTGCCCTACGAGCAGTACTTC	CASRDPQALPYEQYF
TRBV19	TRBD2	TRBJ2-1	.	TGTGCCAGTAGGCCCAGCGGGGGGTACAATGAGCAGTTCTTC	CASRPSGGYNEQFF
TRBV2	.	TRBJ2-6	.	TGTGCCAGCAGTGAGTTGACCCCTGGGGCCAACGTCCTGACTTTC	CASSELTPGANVLTF
TRBV28	TRBD1	TRBJ2-7	.	TGTGCCAGCAGTAATCCGGGACAGGGGGGCTACGTCGAGCAGTACTTC	CASSNPGQGGYVEQYF
TRBV28	TRBD2	TRBJ2-7	.	TGTGCCAGCAGTAAGGGACTAGCGGGAGTTTCCATCTCCTACGAGCAGTACTTC	CASSKGLAGVSISYEQYF
TRBV2	.	TRBJ1-3	once	TGTGCCAGCAAATACAGGGCTGGAAACACCATATATTTT	CASKYRAGNTIYF
TRBV7-9	TRBD1	TRBJ1-2	.	TGTGCCAGCAGCTTAGATCAGGGGGCGGTCTATGGCTACACCTTC	CASSLDQGAVYGYTF
TRBV27	.	TRBJ2-1	.	TGTGCCAGCAGCGGACAAGGGGTAATGTATGAGCAGTTCTTC	CASSGQGVMYEQFF
TRBV27	TRBD1	TRBJ2-1	.	TGTGCCAGCCGGGACAGCTTACACAATGAGCAGTTCTTC	CASRDSLHNEQFF
TRBV9	.	TRBJ2-3	.	TGTGCCAGCAGCGTAGGTAGGGGCCTTTTCACAGATACGCAGTATTTT	CASSVGRGLFTDTQYF